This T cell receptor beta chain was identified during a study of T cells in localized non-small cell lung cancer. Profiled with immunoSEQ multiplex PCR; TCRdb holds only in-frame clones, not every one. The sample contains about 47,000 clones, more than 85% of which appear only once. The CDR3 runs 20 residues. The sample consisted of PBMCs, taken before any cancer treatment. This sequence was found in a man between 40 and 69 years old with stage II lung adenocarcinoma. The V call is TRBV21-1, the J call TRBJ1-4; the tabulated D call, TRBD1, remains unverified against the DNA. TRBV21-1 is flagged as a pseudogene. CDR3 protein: CASSKRRMGPGGYSGEKLFF. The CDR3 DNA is TGTGCCAGCAGCAAGAGACGGATGGGTCCAGGGGGCTATTCCGGGGAAAAACTGTTTTTT.